What follows are 16 T cell receptor beta chains derived from one specimen sequenced in a study of cytomegalovirus exposure and HLA in healthy donors. The PCR made use of 60 Vbeta and 13 Jbeta primers. Assay used: immunoSEQ multiplex PCR; TCRdb lists only in-frame clones, some missing. In all, the sample yields some 110,000 clones. The sample taken for sequencing was PBMCs. These TCRs come from a young man in good health and CMV-seronegative.

V usage is TRBV10-3 and J usage is TRBJ2-5; D perhaps matches TRBD2 (6 bases). The CDR3 length is 13 residues. Germline loops: CDR1 ENHRY, CDR2 SYGVKD. Trimming stripped 6 bases from V and 9 bases from J, with 17 bases between. The CDR3 loop reads CAIRTEEGEAQYF. As DNA, the CDR3 is TGTGCCATCAGGACGGAGGAGGGCGAGGCCCAGTACTTC.

The J gene is TRBJ1-5, the V gene TRBV19; 8 nucleotides match TRBD1. V dropped 6 bases and J dropped 6; count of bases not matched to a gene: 13. CDR1 and CDR2 (germline): LNHDA, SQIVND (reference sequence). The CDR3 is 16 residues long. The CDR3 reads CASSLRTGFVSQPQHF. The CDR3 DNA reads as TGTGCCAGTAGCCTCAGGACAGGGTTCGTAAGTCAGCCCCAGCATTTT.

The CDR3 DNA reads as TGTGCCAGCAGAGGTGGACAGGGGAGGTACAATGAGCAGTTCTTC. Amino acid sequence: CASRGGQGRYNEQFF. The rearrangement uses TRBV6-1 and TRBJ2-1; 9 nucleotides match TRBD1. The V segment lost 6 bases and the J segment 4 bases; nucleotides outside the gene matches: 7. The CDR3 has 15 amino acids. Germline V gene lookup returns CDR1 MNHNS and CDR2 SASEGT.

The chain combines TRBV27 with TRBJ1-6; tentatively, D is TRBD1 (6 bases). V was clipped by 2 bases and J by 7 bases, with 6 bases between them. Germline lookup yields CDR1 MNHEY and CDR2 SMNVEV (reference sequence). The CDR3 sequence is 13 residues long. Here the CDR3 DNA reads TGTGCCAGCAGTTTACAGGGGAATTCACCCCTCCACTTT. This encodes CASSLQGNSPLHF.

The chain employs TRBV28 and TRBJ2-5, with 8 bases matching TRBD1. Germline-derived CDR1 and CDR2 are MDHEN and SYDVKM. The CDR3 is 15 residues long. Losses at the gene ends were 7 bases for V and 5 bases for J; bases not matched to a gene: 12. CDR3 in amino acids: CASTTTGGRRETQYF. The CDR3 nucleotides are TGTGCCAGCACCACAACAGGGGGGCGACGGGAGACCCAGTACTTC.

The chain couples TRBV6-4 to TRBJ1-2; TRBD1 agrees at 8 bases. CDR1 MRHNA and CDR2 SNTAGT come from the germline V gene. The CDR3 runs to 13 residues. The V segment lost 8 bases and the J segment 0 bases; nucleotides outside the gene matches: 2. CDR3 coding DNA: TGTGCCAGCGGGACAGGCACTAACTATGGCTACACCTTC. It codes for CASGTGTNYGYTF.

The chain employs TRBV5-6 and TRBJ2-7; D remains unclear. CDR3 length: 11 amino acids. The germline V gene encodes CDR1 SGHDT and CDR2 YYEEEE. With 0 bases removed from V and 6 bases from J, the gap between germline ends came to 4 bases. Here the CDR3 DNA reads TGTGCCAGCAGCTTGGTCGGCGAGCAGTACTTC. It is translated as CASSLVGEQYF.

The J gene is TRBJ1-3, the V gene TRBV29-1, with 8 bases matching TRBD1. The J segment lost 2 bases and the V segment lost 6 bases, leaving 3 bases of the junction unmatched. CDR1 SQVTM and CDR2 ANQGSEA come from the germline V gene. The CDR3 loop spans 13 amino acids. CDR3 amino acids: CSVLTGAGNTIYF. CDR3 sequence (DNA): TGCAGCGTCCTGACAGGGGCTGGAAACACCATATATTTT.

The J gene is TRBJ2-1, the V gene TRBV7-2; no clear D. This CDR3 region has 14 residues. V was cut by 8 bases and J by 4 bases, with 15 bases left in between. CDR1 is SGHTA and CDR2 is FQGNSA in the germline V gene. CDR3 in DNA: TGTGCCAGCTGTCGATTGGGCACGTACAATGAGCAGTTCTTC. This translates into CASCRLGTYNEQFF.

The chain is built from TRBV2 and TRBJ2-3; TRBD2 matches 9 bases. CDR1 SNHLY and CDR2 FYNNEI come from the germline V gene. The CDR3 runs 15 residues. Trimming cost V 6 bases and J 7 bases; bases outside gene matches: 11. The CDR3 sequence is CASSQLAGGLNTQYF. DNA for the CDR3: TGTGCCAGCAGCCAGCTGGCGGGGGGGCTTAATACGCAGTATTTT.

The chain employs TRBV10-3 and TRBJ1-2; TRBD1 matches at 8 bases. CDR3 size: 15 residues. V shed 0 bases, J shed 1 base, and the junction held 1 base outside the gene matches. Germline CDR1 reads ENHRY; CDR2 reads SYGVKD. Written as DNA, the CDR3 is TGTGCCATCAGTGAGTCAACAGGGGGTAACTATGGCTACACCTTC. It translates to CAISESTGGNYGYTF.

This chain connects TRBV2 to TRBJ2-3; 10 bases match TRBD1. The V segment lost 5 bases and the J segment 1 base; nucleotides outside the gene matches: 9. The CDR3 has 17 residues. Germline lookup yields CDR1 SNHLY and CDR2 FYNNEI. CDR3 DNA: TGTGCCAGCAGTCGGCGAGGGACAGGGGAAGGCACAGATACGCAGTATTTT. Translation gives CASSRRGTGEGTDTQYF.

The V and J genes are TRBV5-1 and TRBJ2-7; 11 positions match TRBD1. The CDR3 consists of 14 residues. After removal of 4 bases from V and 3 bases from J, the junction contained 3 bases not matched to a gene. Germline V lookup: CDR1 SGHRS, CDR2 YFSETQ. CDR3 region: CASSPGTGGYEQYF. CDR3 DNA sequence: TGCGCCAGCAGCCCAGGGACAGGGGGCTACGAGCAGTACTTC.

The chain is built from TRBV6-1 and TRBJ2-1, with 11 bases lining up with TRBD2. This CDR3 is built from 15 residues. Losses at the gene ends were 6 bases for V and 5 bases for J; bases not matched to a gene: 6. The germline V gene has CDR1 MNHNS and CDR2 SASEGT. CDR3 bases: TGTGCCAGCAGGGAACGACTAGCGGGGCACAATGAGCAGTTCTTC. Translation gives CASRERLAGHNEQFF.

V gene TRBV6-1 combines with J gene TRBJ1-1; TRBD1 aligns across 9 bases. The CDR3 sequence is 13 residues long. Per the germline V gene, CDR1 is MNHNS and CDR2 is SASEGT. J lost 5 bases, V lost 6 bases, and 4 bases had no gene match. The CDR3 protein is CASRTQGATEAFF. CDR3 in DNA: TGTGCCAGCAGGACACAGGGGGCAACTGAAGCTTTCTTT.

CDR3 in DNA: TGTGCCAGCAGCACCCGGCTAGCGGAACCCCAAGAGACCCAGTACTTC. Encoded protein: CASSTRLAEPQETQYF. The genes are TRBV7-7 and TRBJ2-5, with TRBD2 identical over 7 bases. CDR1 and CDR2 from the germline V gene are SSHAT and FNYEAQ (reference sequence). Unmatched junction bases numbered 10, after V lost 5 bases and J lost 1 base. CDR3 length: 16 residues.